These T cell receptor beta chains were read from a single sample in a study of blood T cell repertoires in COVID-19. TCRdb keeps only in-frame clones here, not all; method: immunoSEQ multiplex PCR. This table has around 77,000 clones, more than 60% appearing once. The sample was peripheral blood. These receptors came from a woman older than 75 with active or convalescent COVID-19. Each CDR3 is given with its conserved first and last residue. D genes are given only for firm matches. Clone size is given for some rows only: seen once, a few or many times, or a class if the clone is expanded.

cdr3_length d_call clone_size j_call v_call cdr3_nt cdr3_aa
13 . . TRBJ1-2 TRBV6-5 TGTGCCAGCAGTCCGGACACCTCCTATGGCTACACCTTC CASSPDTSYGYTF
11 . . TRBJ1-2 TRBV5-6 TGTGCCAGCAGCTTGGGTAGTGGCTACACCTTC CASSLGSGYTF
15 . . TRBJ2-2 TRBV25-1 TGTGCCAGCAGTGTTGGGAGCAGTCACACCGGGGAGCTGTTTTTT CASSVGSSHTGELFF
16 TRBD1 . TRBJ1-5 TRBV5-4 TGTGCCAGCAGCTATCAGGGGGCATATAGCAATCAGCCCCAGCATTTT CASSYQGAYSNQPQHF
14 TRBD1 . TRBJ2-1 TRBV19 TGTGCCAGTAGTACCTCCAGGGGGCTCACTGAGCAGTTCTTC CASSTSRGLTEQFF
11 . . TRBJ1-1 TRBV28 TGTGCCAGCACCCGAGATCCTGAAGCTTTCTTT CASTRDPEAFF
17 TRBD1 . TRBJ1-5 TRBV5-6 TGTGCCAGCAGCCGGGCCGGGACAGGGGGCTTCAATCAGCCCCAGCATTTT CASSRAGTGGFNQPQHF
15 . . TRBJ2-6 TRBV7-9 TGTGCCAGCAGCTTCGTCGGCTCTGGGGCCAACGTCCTGACTTTC CASSFVGSGANVLTF
16 TRBD1 . TRBJ1-5 TRBV10-1 TGCGCCAGCAGTGACCCGGACAGGGGGCACAATCAGCCCCAGCATTTT CASSDPDRGHNQPQHF
13 . . TRBJ1-2 TRBV6-2/TRBV6-3 TGTGCCAGCAGTGCAGAATCCTACTATGGCTACACCTTC CASSAESYYGYTF
14 TRBD2 many TRBJ2-2 TRBV4-1 TGCGCCAGCAGCTTTGGACTAGAGACCGGGGAGCTGTTTTTT CASSFGLETGELFF
17 . . TRBJ2-6 TRBV11-2 TGTGCCAGCAGCTTAGTTTCCGGGGGCTCTGGGGCCAACGTCCTGACTTTC CASSLVSGGSGANVLTF
15 TRBD2 . TRBJ2-5 TRBV5-4 TGTGCCAGCAGCTTGGCCGGGGGGTACCAAGAGACCCAGTACTTC CASSLAGGYQETQYF
16 TRBD2 many TRBJ2-3 TRBV7-2 TGTGCCAGCAGCTCCGGAGGGACTAGCGGCACAGATACGCAGTATTTT CASSSGGTSGTDTQYF
17 TRBD2 few TRBJ2-2 TRBV4-2 TGTGCCAGCAGCCAAGATCCGACAGCGGGGGGCACCGGGGAGCTGTTTTTT CASSQDPTAGGTGELFF
15 TRBD2 . TRBJ2-3 TRBV7-9 TGTGCCAGCAGGCCGGGACTAGCGGGGATCGGAGCGCAGTATTTT CASRPGLAGIGAQYF
15 TRBD1 . TRBJ1-5 TRBV18 TGTGCCAGCTCACCCCTAGGGACAGGGGTGCAGCCCCAGCATTTT CASSPLGTGVQPQHF
15 TRBD1 once TRBJ1-1 TRBV24-1 TGTGCCACCAGTGATTCGGGACAGGGGAGAAATGAAGCTTTCTTT CATSDSGQGRNEAFF
14 . once TRBJ1-1 TRBV6-5 TGTGCCAGCAGCTACATAGCATCCAGCACTGAAGCTTTCTTT CASSYIASSTEAFF
14 . . TRBJ2-3 TRBV3-1/TRBV3-2 TGTGCCAGCAGCCAAGATTTTGCGACAGATACGCAGTATTTT CASSQDFATDTQYF
13 . . TRBJ1-6 TRBV9 TGTGCCAGCAGCATCAGGGTTGATTCACCCCTCCACTTT CASSIRVDSPLHF
14 TRBD1 . TRBJ1-4 TRBV25-1 TGTGCCAGCAGTGAAAACTCAGGGGGTGAAAAACTGTTTTTT CASSENSGGEKLFF
15 . . TRBJ2-7 TRBV1 TGCACCAGCAGCCGCCAAGGGGGTCATTCCTACGAGCAGTACTTC CTSSRQGGHSYEQYF
15 TRBD2 . TRBJ2-7 TRBV5-1 TGCGCCAGCAGCCTTAGCGGGGCGAGCTCCTACGAGCAGTACTTC CASSLSGASSYEQYF
14 TRBD1 once TRBJ1-2 TRBV6-2/TRBV6-3 TGTGCCAGCAGTCATCGGGGACAGGGCTATGGCTACACCTTC CASSHRGQGYGYTF
16 . . TRBJ2-1 TRBV13 TGTGCCAGCAGCTTAGGCGGCGGCAGCTCCTACAATGAGCAGTTCTTC CASSLGGGSSYNEQFF
15 TRBD1 . TRBJ2-7 TRBV14 TGTGCCAGCAGCCAAGCCCGGGGACAGGAGGCCGAGCAGTACTTC CASSQARGQEAEQYF
16 TRBD1 . TRBJ2-3 TRBV7-2 TGTGCCAGCAACCCCGCCCCGGGACAGAGCACAGATACGCAGTATTTT CASNPAPGQSTDTQYF
12 . few TRBJ2-7 TRBV7-2 TGTGCCAGCAGCTTACACGCCGGCGAGCAGTACTTC CASSLHAGEQYF
16 . few TRBJ1-6 TRBV3-1/TRBV3-2 TGTGCCAGCAGCCAAGGGACTCAAAGTACTAATTCACCCCTCCACTTT CASSQGTQSTNSPLHF
15 . . TRBJ2-4 TRBV23-1 TGCGCCAGCAGTCATTGGGAGGGGGGCTTAAACATTCAGTACTTC CASSHWEGGLNIQYF
14 . . TRBJ1-4 TRBV7-2 TGTGCCAGCAGCCTAGCGGGCTGGCATGAAAAACTGTTTTTT CASSLAGWHEKLFF
15 TRBD1 . TRBJ1-2 TRBV6-2/TRBV6-3 TGTGCCAGCAGCCTAGGACAGGGATGGAGTCGCGGCTACACCTTC CASSLGQGWSRGYTF
16 . many TRBJ1-1 TRBV4-3 TGCGCCAGCAGCCAAGATCGCCCAGGATTGAACACTGAAGCTTTCTTT CASSQDRPGLNTEAFF
18 TRBD2 once TRBJ2-3 TRBV24-1 TGTGCCACCAGTGACCTTGAGGTTAGCGGGGTTAGCACAGATACGCAGTATTTT CATSDLEVSGVSTDTQYF
14 . . TRBJ1-5 TRBV6-2/TRBV6-3 TGTGCCAGCAGTTACGCCTTCGAGAATCAGCCCCAGCATTTT CASSYAFENQPQHF
11 TRBD2 . TRBJ2-7 TRBV6-6 TGTGCCAGCCTCAGCGGGGGGCAGTCCTACTTC CASLSGGQSYF
16 TRBD2 many TRBJ2-3 TRBV5-6 TGTGCCAGCACCTCCCGGACCGGGGGGGGCACAGATACGCAGTATTTT CASTSRTGGGTDTQYF
14 TRBD1 . TRBJ1-6 TRBV7-2 TGTGCCAGCAGAGGACAGGGTTTCGGTTCACCCCTCCACTTT CASRGQGFGSPLHF
13 TRBD2 . TRBJ2-7 TRBV6-5 TGTGCCAGCAGCGAGGGTAGGGAGGGTGAGCAGTACTTC CASSEGREGEQYF
18 TRBD2 . TRBJ2-1 TRBV6-2/TRBV6-3 TGTGCCAGCAGTTACCCACTTTTGTGGCGGGGGGACCACAATGAGCAGTTCTTC CASSYPLLWRGDHNEQFF
17 . few TRBJ2-7 TRBV27 TGTGCCAGCAGTTCACGTAGACCGGGACTCACCTCCTACGAGCAGTACTTC CASSSRRPGLTSYEQYF
18 TRBD1 . TRBJ1-1 TRBV19 TGTGCCAGTAGTATCCCCCGCCACCGGGACAGGGGGCAGACTGAAGCTTTCTTT CASSIPRHRDRGQTEAFF